The sequence of this T cell receptor (beta chain) was determined in a study of spatial heterogeneity in lung cancer. The overall study: On average, each unique TCR and UMI combination appeared more than ten times in raw reads.

This clonotype has just a few counts. TCRdb fed the 5' RACE reads into MiXCR, producing one record per CDR3 protein. Of tens of thousands of distinct CDR3 sequences in the sample, 7% were seen once. Germline CDR1 reads GTSNPN; CDR2 reads SVGIG (reference sequence). This CDR3 is built from 10 residues. V gave up 2 bases and J gave up 3 bases, with 1 base separating them. Time point defined: sample taken at primary tumor resection. Sequencing of whole RNA from tumor, nontumor lung or frozen PBMC involved no sorting. The source material was PBMCs, sampled at surgery. The origin of this receptor is a male donor with early-stage non-small cell lung cancer. The chain couples TRBV30 to TRBJ2-5; unclear D gene. In nucleotides, the CDR3 is TGTGCCTGGAGTAAAGAGACCCAGTACTTC. It translates to CAWSKETQYF.